These T cell receptor beta chains were read from a single sample in a study of OX40 agonist ivuxolimab in advanced cancers. Here immunoSEQ multiplex PCR was the method, and the copy in TCRdb shows in-frame clones only, minus some. The sample has about 50,000 clones, about 83% seen once. Sequencing was performed on CD4+ or CD8+ T cells sorted from blood, taken in a trial of the OX40 agonist ivuxolimab. Receptors were obtained from an adult with an advanced solid tumor such as melanoma, head and neck, liver or kidney cancer. Both conserved end residues are part of each CDR3. A row's size may be missing; if present it is once, few, many or a size class.

CDR3 protein,clone size,V gene,J gene
CASITGEGSTDTQYF,NA,TRBV28,TRBJ2-3
CASSPFTEATEAFF,NA,TRBV18,TRBJ1-1
CASNDAGGSKEQYF,once,TRBV6-5,TRBJ2-7
CASSQGDGGLNYNEQFF,NA,TRBV4-1,TRBJ2-1
CASSLTGTRGYTF,NA,TRBV6-5,TRBJ1-2
CASSSQKGSYEQYF,NA,TRBV5-5,TRBJ2-7
CASSQVAGGAPFTDTQYF,NA,TRBV14,TRBJ2-3
CASSVGTVNEKLFF,NA,TRBV4-1,TRBJ1-4
CASSTAQGETEAFF,NA,TRBV18,TRBJ1-1
CASSPGTGGRKNTEAFF,NA,TRBV28,TRBJ1-1
CASSPSAPSYEQYF,NA,TRBV28,TRBJ2-7
CASSEGQGSEKLFF,NA,TRBV6-1,TRBJ1-4
CASSRGGQDYNEQFF,NA,TRBV7-2,TRBJ2-1
CSVELAGVSNQPQHF,once,TRBV29-1,TRBJ1-5
CASSRSGGANVLTF,NA,TRBV19,TRBJ2-6
CASMSRAGPSGANVLTF,NA,TRBV19,TRBJ2-6
CASSGPGETQYF,NA,TRBV25-1,TRBJ2-5
CASSQPTGGLNEQFF,NA,TRBV7-3,TRBJ2-1
CASSEPGQPQETQYF,NA,TRBV6-1,TRBJ2-5
CASSRLGGAGTEAFF,NA,TRBV7-9,TRBJ1-1
CASSLRFRKTDYEQYF,NA,TRBV28,TRBJ2-7
CASRSIGEGTQYF,NA,TRBV7-6,TRBJ2-5
CASRSFQDRLNEKLFF,NA,TRBV28,TRBJ1-4
CSASRSNEQFF,once,TRBV20-1,TRBJ2-1
CASSNSLQETQYF,NA,TRBV2,TRBJ2-5
CSASKGTGNYGYTF,NA,TRBV29-1,TRBJ1-2
CATTEGTAGANVLTF,NA,TRBV19,TRBJ2-6
CAISGEQVGETQYF,NA,TRBV10-3,TRBJ2-5
CASSYSGTGGQYQETQYF,NA,TRBV9,TRBJ2-5
CASSDSEPSGNAIYF,NA,TRBV10-2,TRBJ1-3
CATSRDIRAGGQPQHF,once,TRBV15,TRBJ1-5
CASRTGQETQYF,NA,TRBV6-6,TRBJ2-5
CASSPDLTSHGYF,NA,TRBV6-1,TRBJ2-7
CASSLIKGTSGVGETQYF,NA,TRBV7-6,TRBJ2-5
CASSITRGGADTQYF,NA,TRBV7-2,TRBJ2-3
CASRYSGTNEKLFF,NA,TRBV2,TRBJ1-4
CASSPEQGAREKLFF,few,TRBV5-1,TRBJ1-4
CASSLGQDNQPQHF,NA,TRBV27,TRBJ1-5
CASRTSGAYEQYF,NA,TRBV5-1,TRBJ2-7
CASSLEVQETQYF,NA,TRBV7-8,TRBJ2-5